This passage covers 13 T cell receptor beta chains from one sample sequenced in a study of T cell changes during pregnancy in multiple sclerosis. TCRdb's copy holds only in-frame clones and misses some; the assay was immunoSEQ multiplex PCR. The sample includes about 83,000 clones, roughly nine tenths of them seen just once. Sample: PBMCs, taken in the first trimester of pregnancy. Receptors originate from a female donor in good health, serving as a control in a pregnancy study. Some clones in this sample may be carry-over from other donors' samples.

The V and J genes are TRBV6-5 and TRBJ2-7, with TRBD1 identical over 8 bases. Per the germline V gene, CDR1 is MNHEY and CDR2 is SVGAGI. V was pared by 6 bases and J by 0 bases, with 7 bases of the junction left unmatched. There are 15 residues in the CDR3. CDR3 coding DNA: TGTGCCAGCAGCGTTGACAGGGGCGCCTCCTACGAGCAGTACTTC. Translation: CASSVDRGASYEQYF.

This clone was seen only once. The gene calls are TRBV7-2 and TRBJ2-3; 9 bases match TRBD2. Germline CDR1 reads SGHTA; CDR2 reads FQGNSA. J gave up 5 bases and V 2 bases, and 5 bases lay outside the gene matches. The CDR3 is 15 amino acids. In nucleotides, the CDR3 is TGTGCCAGCAGCTTACCTAGCGGGGTGGTAGATACGCAGTATTTT. It translates to CASSLPSGVVDTQYF.

V is TRBV5-4 and J is TRBJ2-7; TRBD1 is a possible D gene (6 bases). The V end was cut by 4 bases, the J end by 2 bases, with 16 bases between. The CDR3 length is 15 residues. Germline V CDR1 and CDR2: SGHNT, YYREEE (reference sequence). The CDR3 reads CASSHSSGTPYEQYF. CDR3 bases: TGTGCCAGCAGCCATTCCTCCGGGACACCCTACGAGCAGTACTTC.

The CDR3 DNA reads TGTGCCAGCAGCTCGGGGCCGGGACTCTCCTACGAGCAGTACTTC. Translation gives CASSSGPGLSYEQYF. This rearrangement joins TRBV5-4 to TRBJ2-5; perhaps TRBD2 as D (6 bases). The J call may be wrong; the DNA end is better matched by TRBJ2-7. Germline V gene sequence: CDR1 SGHNT, CDR2 YYREEE (reference sequence). The CDR3 spans 15 residues.

The genes are TRBV13 and TRBJ1-4; D is possibly TRBD1 (6 bases). Germline-derived CDR1 and CDR2 are PRHDT and FYEKMQ (reference sequence). With 5 bases removed from V and 5 bases from J, the gap between germline ends came to 12 bases. CDR3 length: 14 residues. This CDR3 reads CASSPGTINEKLFF. The DNA of the CDR3 is TGTGCCAGCAGCCCCGGGACAATAAATGAAAAACTGTTTTTT. The full variable domain, rest sourced from reference TRBV13 and TRBJ1-4, is AAGVIQSPRHLIKEKRETATLKCYPIPRHDTVYWYQQGPGQDPQFLISFYEKMQSDKGSIPDRFSAQQFSDYHSELNMSSLELGDSALYFCASSPGTINEKLFFGSGTQLSVL.

The rearrangement links TRBV4-3 to TRBJ1-6; 7 bases align to TRBD1. The CDR3 is 15 amino acids. Germline CDR1 is LGHNA and CDR2 is YSLEER. After removal of 5 bases from V and 7 bases from J, the junction contained 8 bases not matched to a gene. The chain's CDR3 is CASSTRGQGNSPLHF. The CDR3 DNA reads as TGCGCCAGCAGCACAAGGGGGCAGGGAAATTCACCCCTCCACTTT.

The chain recombines TRBV27 with TRBJ2-7; TRBD1 agrees at 7 bases. Germline CDR1 and CDR2: MNHEY and SMNVEV (reference sequence). The CDR3 sequence is 15 residues long. V shed 3 bases and J 0 bases; nucleotides not matched to a gene: 5. This CDR3 reads CASSLSTGASYEQYF. The CDR3 nucleotides are TGTGCCAGCAGTTTGAGTACAGGGGCCTCCTACGAGCAGTACTTC.

J is TRBJ2-2 and V is TRBV7-9; maybe TRBD1 (5 bases). V lost 6 bases and J 6 bases, leaving 17 bases between the germline ends. Germline V gene data show CDR1 as SEHNR and CDR2 as FQNEAQ (reference sequence). The CDR3 runs 15 residues. CDR3 nucleotides: TGTGCCAGCAGTCCCCAGGGCAATTCGGCCGGGGAGCTGTTTTTT. Translated, it gives CASSPQGNSAGELFF.

The rearrangement joins TRBV7-9 to TRBJ1-1, with D uncertain. Germline V lookup: CDR1 SEHNR, CDR2 FQNEAQ (reference sequence). Trimming shortened V by 1 base and J by 1 base, and 10 bases separated the two germline ends. This CDR3 region has 15 residues. CDR3: CASSLGRGPNTEAFF. CDR3 DNA: TGTGCCAGCAGCTTAGGGAGAGGTCCGAACACTGAAGCTTTCTTT.

This clone was counted only a few times. The chain is built from TRBV5-1 and TRBJ2-2; 10 bases fit TRBD1. The length of the CDR3 is 15 residues. Germline CDR1 SGHRS, CDR2 YFSETQ. The junction had 7 bases not matched to a gene; V was cut back by 7 bases and J by 4 bases. CDR3 amino acids: CASDVGQGITGELFF. The CDR3 DNA reads as TGCGCCAGCGACGTGGGACAGGGGATCACCGGGGAGCTGTTTTTT.

The V call is TRBV9, the J call TRBJ2-2; 9 bases map to TRBD2. V shed 0 bases and J 3 bases; nucleotides not matched to a gene: 6. The CDR3 is 17 residues long. Germline V gene lookup returns CDR1 SGDLS and CDR2 YYNGEE. CDR3 coding DNA: TGTGCCAGCAGCGTAGTGGGGCTAGCGGGATACACCGGGGAGCTGTTTTTT. Encoded protein: CASSVVGLAGYTGELFF. Combining the CDR3 with reference TRBV9 and TRBJ2-2 gives the whole variable domain DSGVTQTPKHLITATGQRVTLRCSPRSGDLSVYWYQQSLDQGLQFLIQYYNGEERAKGNILERFSAQQFPDLHSELNLSSLELGDSALYFCASSVVGLAGYTGELFFGEGSRLTVL.

The sample holds one count of this clone. The rearrangement uses TRBV7-9 and TRBJ1-4; 10 nucleotides match TRBD1. J lost 5 bases, V lost 6 bases, and 9 bases had no gene match. CDR1 and CDR2 (germline): SEHNR, FQNEAQ (reference sequence). The CDR3 has 16 amino acids. The CDR3 loop reads CASRSRTGGENEKLFF. In DNA form, the CDR3 reads TGTGCCAGCAGGTCTAGGACAGGGGGAGAGAATGAAAAACTGTTTTTT.

The chain links TRBV5-4 to TRBJ2-7; D is unresolved. Germline CDR1 reads SGHNT; CDR2 reads YYREEE (reference sequence). The CDR3 spans 13 residues. V was pared by 0 bases and J by 2 bases, with 6 bases between. The CDR3 here is CASSLDRAYEQYF. CDR3 in DNA: TGTGCCAGCAGCTTGGACAGAGCCTACGAGCAGTACTTC.